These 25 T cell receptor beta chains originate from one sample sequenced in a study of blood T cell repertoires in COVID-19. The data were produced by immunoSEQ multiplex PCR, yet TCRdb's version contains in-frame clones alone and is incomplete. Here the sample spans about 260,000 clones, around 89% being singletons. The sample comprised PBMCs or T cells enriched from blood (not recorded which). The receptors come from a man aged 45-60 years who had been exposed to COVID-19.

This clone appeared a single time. CDR3 DNA: TGTGCCAGCAGCGCCTCGTTGGAGCCTACTAGCGGGGGGGCTGCAGATACGCAGTATTTT. Its translation: CASSASLEPTSGGAADTQYF. V usage is TRBV9 and J usage is TRBJ2-3, with 13 nucleotides matching TRBD2. Germline values: CDR1 SGDLS, CDR2 YYNGEE. Trimming removed 3 bases from V and 4 bases from J; junction bases left unmatched: 17. The CDR3 is made up of 20 amino acids.

The CDR3 is CASRPRTYNEQFF. The CDR3 DNA follows: TGTGCCAGCAGACCCAGGACATACAATGAGCAGTTCTTC. The chain employs TRBV28 and TRBJ2-1; tentative D call: TRBD1 (5 bases). The V gene lost 6 bases and the J gene lost 4 bases, with 10 bases spanning the gap. Germline loops: CDR1 MDHEN, CDR2 SYDVKM. The CDR3 covers 13 residues.

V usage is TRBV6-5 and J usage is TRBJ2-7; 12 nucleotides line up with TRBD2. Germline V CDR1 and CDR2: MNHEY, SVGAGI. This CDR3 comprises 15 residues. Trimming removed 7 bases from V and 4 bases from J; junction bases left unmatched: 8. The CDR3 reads CASNTPGLAGYEQYV. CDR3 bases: TGTGCCAGCAACACACCGGGACTAGCGGGTTACGAGCAGTACGTC.

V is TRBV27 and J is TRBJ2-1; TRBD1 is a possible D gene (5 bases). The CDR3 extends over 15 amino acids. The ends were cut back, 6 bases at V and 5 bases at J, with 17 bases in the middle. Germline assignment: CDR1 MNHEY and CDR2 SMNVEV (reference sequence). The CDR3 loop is CASRQNRLPHNEQFF. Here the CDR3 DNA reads TGTGCCAGCAGGCAAAACAGGCTTCCTCACAATGAGCAGTTCTTC.

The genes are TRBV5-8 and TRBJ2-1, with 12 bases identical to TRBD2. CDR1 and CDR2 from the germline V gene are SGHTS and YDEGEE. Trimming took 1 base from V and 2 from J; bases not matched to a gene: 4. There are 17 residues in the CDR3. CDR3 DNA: TGTGCCAGCAGCTTGCGGCGGACTAGCGGGACCTACAATGAGCAGTTCTTC. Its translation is CASSLRRTSGTYNEQFF.

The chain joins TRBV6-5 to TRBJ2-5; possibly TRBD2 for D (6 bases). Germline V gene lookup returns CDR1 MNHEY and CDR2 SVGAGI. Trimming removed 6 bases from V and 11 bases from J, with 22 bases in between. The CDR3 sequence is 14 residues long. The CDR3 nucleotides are TGTGCCAGCAGCGCGTCGGGGGTCTATAGTGGGCAGTACTTC. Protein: CASSASGVYSGQYF.

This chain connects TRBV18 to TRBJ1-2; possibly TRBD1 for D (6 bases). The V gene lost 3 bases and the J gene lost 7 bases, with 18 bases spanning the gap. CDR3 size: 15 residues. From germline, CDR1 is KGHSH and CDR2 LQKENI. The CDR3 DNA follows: TGTGCCAGCTCACCCAGCGATCAAGGGGGAGTTGGCTACACCTTC. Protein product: CASSPSDQGGVGYTF.

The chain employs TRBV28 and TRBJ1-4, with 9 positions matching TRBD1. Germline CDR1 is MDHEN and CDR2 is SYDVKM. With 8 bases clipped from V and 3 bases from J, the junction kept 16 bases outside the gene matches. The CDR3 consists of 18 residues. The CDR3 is CASGELGTGGAANEKLFF. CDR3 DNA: TGTGCCAGCGGGGAACTCGGAACAGGGGGCGCGGCTAATGAAAAACTGTTTTTT. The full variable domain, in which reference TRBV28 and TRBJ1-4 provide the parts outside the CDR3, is DVKVTQSSRYLVKRTGEKVFLECVQDMDHENMFWYRQDPGLGLRLIYFSYDVKMKEKGDIPEGYSVSREKKERFSLILESASTNQTSMYLCASGELGTGGAANEKLFFGSGTQLSVL.

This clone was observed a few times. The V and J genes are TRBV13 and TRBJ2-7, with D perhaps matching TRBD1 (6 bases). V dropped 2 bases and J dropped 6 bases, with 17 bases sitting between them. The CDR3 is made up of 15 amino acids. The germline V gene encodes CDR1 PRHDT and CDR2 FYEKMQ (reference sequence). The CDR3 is CASSLLGKGDTEQYF. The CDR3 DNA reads TGTGCCAGCAGCTTACTCGGGAAGGGGGATACCGAGCAGTACTTC.

CDR3 sequence: CASSKGQGTYGYTF. The CDR3 region has the DNA TGTGCCAGCAGCAAGGGACAGGGGACTTATGGCTACACCTTC. The chain has TRBV7-6 and TRBJ1-2; 10 bases are shared with TRBD1. Losses at the gene ends were 5 bases for V and 5 bases for J; bases not matched to a gene: 5. There are 14 residues in the CDR3. Germline V gene lookup returns CDR1 SGHVS and CDR2 FNYEAQ.

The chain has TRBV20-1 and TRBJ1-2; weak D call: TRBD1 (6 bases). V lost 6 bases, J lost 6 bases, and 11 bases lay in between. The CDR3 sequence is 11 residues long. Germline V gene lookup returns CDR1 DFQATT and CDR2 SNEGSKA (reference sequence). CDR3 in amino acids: CSAWQGHGYTF. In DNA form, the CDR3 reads TGCAGTGCCTGGCAGGGGCATGGCTACACCTTC.

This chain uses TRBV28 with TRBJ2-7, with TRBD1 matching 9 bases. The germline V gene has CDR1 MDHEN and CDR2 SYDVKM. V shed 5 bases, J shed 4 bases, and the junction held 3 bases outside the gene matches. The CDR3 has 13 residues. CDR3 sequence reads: CASSMDRGYEQYV. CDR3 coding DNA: TGTGCCAGCAGTATGGACAGGGGTTACGAGCAGTACGTC.

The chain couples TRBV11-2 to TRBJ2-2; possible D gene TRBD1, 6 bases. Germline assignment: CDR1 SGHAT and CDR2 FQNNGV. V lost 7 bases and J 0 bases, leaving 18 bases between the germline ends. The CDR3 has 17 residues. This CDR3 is CASKPWQGPSNTGELFF. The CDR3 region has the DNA TGTGCCAGCAAACCGTGGCAGGGGCCCTCGAACACCGGGGAGCTGTTTTTT.

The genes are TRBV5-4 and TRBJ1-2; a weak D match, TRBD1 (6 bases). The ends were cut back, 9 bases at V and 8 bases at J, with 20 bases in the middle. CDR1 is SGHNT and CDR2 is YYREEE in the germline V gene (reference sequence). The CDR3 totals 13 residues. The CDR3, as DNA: TGTGCCACACAGGATAGGGGGGGCTTCGGCTACACCTTC. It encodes CATQDRGGFGYTF.

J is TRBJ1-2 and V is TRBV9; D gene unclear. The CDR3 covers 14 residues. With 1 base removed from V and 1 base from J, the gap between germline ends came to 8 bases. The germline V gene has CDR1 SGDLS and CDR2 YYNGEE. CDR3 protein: CASSVLQFNYGYTF. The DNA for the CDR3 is TGTGCCAGCAGCGTACTTCAGTTTAACTATGGCTACACCTTC.

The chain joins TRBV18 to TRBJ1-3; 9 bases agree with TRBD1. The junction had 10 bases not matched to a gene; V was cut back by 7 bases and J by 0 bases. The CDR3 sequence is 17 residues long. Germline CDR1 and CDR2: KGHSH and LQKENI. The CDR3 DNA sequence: TGTGCCAGCTTGACCGGGACAGGGAGTCACTCTGGAAACACCATATATTTT. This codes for CASLTGTGSHSGNTIYF.

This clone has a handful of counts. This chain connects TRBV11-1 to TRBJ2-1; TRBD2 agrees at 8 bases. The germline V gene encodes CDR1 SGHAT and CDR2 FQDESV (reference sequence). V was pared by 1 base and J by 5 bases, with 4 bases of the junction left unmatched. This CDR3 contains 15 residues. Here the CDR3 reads CASSLVVAGHNEQFF. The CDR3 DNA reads TGTGCCAGCAGCTTAGTGGTAGCGGGGCACAATGAGCAGTTCTTC.

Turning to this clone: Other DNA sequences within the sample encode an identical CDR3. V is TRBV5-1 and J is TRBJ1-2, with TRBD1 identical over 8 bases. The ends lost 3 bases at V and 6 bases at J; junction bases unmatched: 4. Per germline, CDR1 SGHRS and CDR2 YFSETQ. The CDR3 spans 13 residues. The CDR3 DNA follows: TGCGCCAGCAGCTCTCAGGGGGCGGATGGCTACACCTTC. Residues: CASSSQGADGYTF.

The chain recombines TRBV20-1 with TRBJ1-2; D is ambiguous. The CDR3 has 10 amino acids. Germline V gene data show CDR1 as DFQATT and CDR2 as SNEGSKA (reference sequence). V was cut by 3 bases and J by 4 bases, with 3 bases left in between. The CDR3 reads CSASLYGYTF. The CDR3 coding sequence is TGCAGTGCTAGCCTCTATGGCTACACCTTC.

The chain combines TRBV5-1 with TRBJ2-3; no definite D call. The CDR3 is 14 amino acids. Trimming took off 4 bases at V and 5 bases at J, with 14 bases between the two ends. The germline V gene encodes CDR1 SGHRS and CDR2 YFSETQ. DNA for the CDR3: TGCGCCAGCAGCCCACCGACTCGCTTAGATACGCAGTATTTT. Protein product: CASSPPTRLDTQYF.

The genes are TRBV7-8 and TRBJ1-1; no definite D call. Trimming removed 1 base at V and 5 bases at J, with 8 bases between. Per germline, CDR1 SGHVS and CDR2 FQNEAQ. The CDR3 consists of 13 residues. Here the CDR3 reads CASSLVRRTEAFF. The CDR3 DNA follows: TGTGCCAGCAGCTTAGTACGGAGGACTGAAGCTTTCTTT.

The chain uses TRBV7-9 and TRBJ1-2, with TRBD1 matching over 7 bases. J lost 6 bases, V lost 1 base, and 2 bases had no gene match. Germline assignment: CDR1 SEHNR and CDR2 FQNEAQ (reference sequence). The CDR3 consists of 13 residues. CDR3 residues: CASSLERGHGYTF. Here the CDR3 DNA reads TGTGCCAGCAGCTTAGAGAGGGGGCATGGCTACACCTTC.

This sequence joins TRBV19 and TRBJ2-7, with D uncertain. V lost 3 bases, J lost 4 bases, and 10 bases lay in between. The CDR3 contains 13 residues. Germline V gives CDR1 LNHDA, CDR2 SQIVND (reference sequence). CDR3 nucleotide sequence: TGTGCCAGTAGTATCCTAGTCTTTTACGAGCAGTACTTC. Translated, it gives CASSILVFYEQYF.

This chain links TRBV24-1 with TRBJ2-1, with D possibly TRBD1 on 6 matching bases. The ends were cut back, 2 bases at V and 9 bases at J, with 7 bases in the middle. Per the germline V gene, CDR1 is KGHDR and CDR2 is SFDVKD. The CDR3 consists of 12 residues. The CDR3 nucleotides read TGTGCCACCAGTGATTGGGGGCGTGAGCAGTTCTTC. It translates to CATSDWGREQFF.

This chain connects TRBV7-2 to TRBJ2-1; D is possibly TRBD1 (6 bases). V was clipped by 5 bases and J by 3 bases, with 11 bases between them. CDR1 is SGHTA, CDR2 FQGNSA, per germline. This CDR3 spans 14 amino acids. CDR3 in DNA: TGTGCCAGCAGCCCCGACAGGTTCTACAATGAGCAGTTCTTC. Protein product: CASSPDRFYNEQFF. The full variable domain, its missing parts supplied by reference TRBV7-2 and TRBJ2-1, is GAGVSQSPSNKVTEKGKDVELRCDPISGHTALYWYRQSLGQGLEFLIYFQGNSAPDKSGLPSDRFSAERTGGSVSTLTIQRTQQEDSAVYLCASSPDRFYNEQFFGPGTRLTVL.